This T cell receptor (beta chain) emerged from a study of Ad26.COV2.S vaccination and SARS-CoV-2 variants. Findings of the study overall: For non-spike TCRs, breadth in vaccine recipients resembled that in placebo recipients. While placebo recipients had lower spike-specific TCR breadth, vaccine recipients had more. Substantial response breadth was reportedly seen for spike-specific CD8+ and CD4+ T cells after vaccination. Total responses of T cells may have been underestimated by the analyses of TCR breadth and depth.

Profiling relied on immunoSEQ multiplex PCR, and the TCRdb table lists in-frame clones only, not all of them. The sample lists approximately 340,000 clones, about 91% seen once, with about 3.8% in the top ten. About this clone itself: Its target is not known.

CDR1 is SGDLS and CDR2 is YYNGEE in the germline V gene. The CDR3 is made up of 10 amino acids. V dropped 3 bases and J dropped 9 bases, with 6 bases sitting between them. J is TRBJ1-2 and V is TRBV9, with D possibly TRBD1 on 5 matching bases. This sequence originates from a human donor who had recovered from COVID-19. Sequences were derived from peripheral blood, sampled after recovery from COVID-19. The CDR3 here is CASSGGRYTF. CDR3 nucleotides: TGTGCCAGCAGCGGGGGACGCTACACCTTC.